This TCR beta chain is drawn from a study of blood T cells in healthy people across ages. Trimming pared 4 bases from V and 2 bases from J, leaving 13 bases between. Germline CDR1 and CDR2: SGHDT and YYEEEE. The CDR3 contains 14 residues. Concerning this clonotype itself: Its antigen is undetermined.

Points from the study as a whole: Estimated diversity that came from one million T cells was considered an underestimate. Roughly linearly, TCR beta diversity per million T cells fell as age increased.

It was with a sample-barcoded 5' primer and a J-beta primer mix that a second PCR of about 6 to 12 cycles was run. One entry per CDR3 protein, called by TCRdb with MiXCR from the 5' RACE reads. Of 1 million or so distinct CDR3 sequences in the sample, around 45% are singletons; the top ten hold under 20%. The sequence came from a woman aged 60-70 years in good health. J is TRBJ2-7 and V is TRBV5-6; a weak D match, TRBD2 (5 bases). Material: blood. CDR3 amino acids: CASSGSGDTYEQYF. The CDR3 DNA reads TGTGCCAGCAGCGGATCCGGGGATACCTACGAGCAGTACTTC.